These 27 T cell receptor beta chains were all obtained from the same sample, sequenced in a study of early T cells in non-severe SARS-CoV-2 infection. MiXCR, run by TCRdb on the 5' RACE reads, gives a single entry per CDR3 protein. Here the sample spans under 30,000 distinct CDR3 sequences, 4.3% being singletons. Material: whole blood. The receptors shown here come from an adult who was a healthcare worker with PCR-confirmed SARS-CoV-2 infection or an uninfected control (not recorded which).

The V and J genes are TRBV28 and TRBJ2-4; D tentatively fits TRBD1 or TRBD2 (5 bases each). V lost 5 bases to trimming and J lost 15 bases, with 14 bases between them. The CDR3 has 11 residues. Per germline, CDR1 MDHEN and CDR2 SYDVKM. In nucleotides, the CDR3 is TGTGCCAGCAGTCTTGGGACCCGACGGTACTTC. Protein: CASSLGTRRYF.

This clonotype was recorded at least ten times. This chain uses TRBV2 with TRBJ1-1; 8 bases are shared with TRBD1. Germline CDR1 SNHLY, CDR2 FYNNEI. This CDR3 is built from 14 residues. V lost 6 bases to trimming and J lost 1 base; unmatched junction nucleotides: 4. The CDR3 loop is CASRAGGWNTEAFF. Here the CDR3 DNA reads TGTGCCAGCAGGGCAGGGGGCTGGAACACTGAAGCTTTCTTT. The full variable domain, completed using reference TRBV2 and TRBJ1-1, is EPEVTQTPSHQVTQMGQEVILRCVPISNHLYFYWYRQILGQKVEFLVSFYNNEISEKSEIFDDQFSVERPDGSNFTLKIRSTKLEDSAMYFCASRAGGWNTEAFFGQGTRLTVV.

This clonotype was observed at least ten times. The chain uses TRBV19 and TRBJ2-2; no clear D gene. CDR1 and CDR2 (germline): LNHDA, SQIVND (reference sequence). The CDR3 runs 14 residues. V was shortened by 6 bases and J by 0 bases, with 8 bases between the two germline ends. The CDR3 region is CASSFQTNTGELFF. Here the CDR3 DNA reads TGTGCCAGTAGCTTTCAGACGAACACCGGGGAGCTGTTTTTT. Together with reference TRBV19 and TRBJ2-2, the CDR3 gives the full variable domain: DGGITQSPKYLFRKEGQNVTLSCEQNLNHDAMYWYRQDPGQGLRLIYYSQIVNDFQKGDIAEGYSVSREKKESFPLTVTSAQKNPTAFYLCASSFQTNTGELFFGEGSRLTVL.

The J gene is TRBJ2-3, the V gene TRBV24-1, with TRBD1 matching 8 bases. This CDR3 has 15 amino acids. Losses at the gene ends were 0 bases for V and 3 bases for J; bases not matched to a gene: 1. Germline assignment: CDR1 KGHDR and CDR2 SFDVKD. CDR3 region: CATSDLDRGTDTQYF. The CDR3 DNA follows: TGTGCCACCAGTGATTTGGACAGGGGAACAGATACGCAGTATTTT.

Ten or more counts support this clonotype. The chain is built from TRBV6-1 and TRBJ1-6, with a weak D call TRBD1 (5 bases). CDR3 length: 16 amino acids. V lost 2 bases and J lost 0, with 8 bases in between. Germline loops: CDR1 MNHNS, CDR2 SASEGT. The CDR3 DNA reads TGTGCCAGCAGTGAAAGGGGCAGCTCCTATAATTCACCCCTCCACTTT. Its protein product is CASSERGSSYNSPLHF.

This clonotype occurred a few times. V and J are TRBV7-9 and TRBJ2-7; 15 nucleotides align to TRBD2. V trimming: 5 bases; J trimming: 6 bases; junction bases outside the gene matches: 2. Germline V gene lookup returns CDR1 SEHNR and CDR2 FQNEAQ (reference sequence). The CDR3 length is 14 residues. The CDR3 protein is CASSAGLAGGEQYF. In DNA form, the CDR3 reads TGTGCCAGCAGCGCGGGACTAGCGGGGGGCGAGCAGTACTTC.

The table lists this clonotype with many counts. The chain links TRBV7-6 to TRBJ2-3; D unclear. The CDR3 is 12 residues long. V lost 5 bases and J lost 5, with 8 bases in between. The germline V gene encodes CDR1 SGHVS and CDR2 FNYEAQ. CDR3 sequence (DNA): TGTGCCAGCAGCCTATCAAGAGATACGCAGTATTTT. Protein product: CASSLSRDTQYF.

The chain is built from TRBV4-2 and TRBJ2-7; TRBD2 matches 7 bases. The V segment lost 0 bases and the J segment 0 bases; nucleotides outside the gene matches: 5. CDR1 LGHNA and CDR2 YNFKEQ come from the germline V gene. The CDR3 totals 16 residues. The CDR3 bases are TGTGCCAGCAGCCAAGAGTCAGGCGGGAGCTCCTACGAGCAGTACTTC. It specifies CASSQESGGSSYEQYF.

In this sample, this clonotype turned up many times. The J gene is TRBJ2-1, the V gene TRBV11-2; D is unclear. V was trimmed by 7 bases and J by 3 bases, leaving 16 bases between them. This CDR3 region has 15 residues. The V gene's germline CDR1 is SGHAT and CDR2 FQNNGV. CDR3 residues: CASTHSSSFYNEQFF. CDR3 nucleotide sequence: TGTGCCAGCACCCATTCTTCCAGCTTCTACAATGAGCAGTTCTTC.

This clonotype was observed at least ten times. The DNA of the CDR3 is TGTGCCAGCAGTCCCCGGACAGGGGGCTACAATGAGCAGTTCTTC. It encodes CASSPRTGGYNEQFF. The chain links TRBV6-2 or TRBV6-3 to TRBJ2-1; TRBD1 agrees at 10 bases. Per the germline V gene, CDR1 is MNHEY and CDR2 is SVGEGT. This CDR3 spans 15 amino acids. The J segment lost 3 bases and the V segment lost 5 bases, leaving 4 bases of the junction unmatched.

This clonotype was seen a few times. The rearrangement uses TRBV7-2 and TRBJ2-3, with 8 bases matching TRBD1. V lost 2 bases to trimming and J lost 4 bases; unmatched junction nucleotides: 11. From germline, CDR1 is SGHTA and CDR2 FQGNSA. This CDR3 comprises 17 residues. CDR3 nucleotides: TGTGCCAGCAGCTTAACAGGACAGGGAGCCCGTCCAGATACGCAGTATTTT. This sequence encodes CASSLTGQGARPDTQYF.

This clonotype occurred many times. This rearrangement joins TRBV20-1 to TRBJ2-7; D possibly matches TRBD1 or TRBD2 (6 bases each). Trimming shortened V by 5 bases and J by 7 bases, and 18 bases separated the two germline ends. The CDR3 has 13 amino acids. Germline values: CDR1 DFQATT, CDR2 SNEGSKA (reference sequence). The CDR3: CSAPSRGRLEQYF. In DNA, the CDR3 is TGCAGTGCTCCCTCCCGGGGGCGTTTGGAGCAGTACTTC.

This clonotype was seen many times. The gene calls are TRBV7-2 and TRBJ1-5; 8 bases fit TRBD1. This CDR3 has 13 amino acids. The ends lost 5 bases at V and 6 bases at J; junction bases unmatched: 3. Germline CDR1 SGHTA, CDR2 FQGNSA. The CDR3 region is CASSQGAGQPQHF. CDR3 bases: TGTGCCAGCAGCCAGGGGGCCGGTCAGCCCCAGCATTTT. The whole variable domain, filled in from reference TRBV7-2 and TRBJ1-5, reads GAGVSQSPSNKVTEKGKDVELRCDPISGHTALYWYRQSLGQGLEFLIYFQGNSAPDKSGLPSDRFSAERTGGSVSTLTIQRTQQEDSAVYLCASSQGAGQPQHFGDGTRLSIL.

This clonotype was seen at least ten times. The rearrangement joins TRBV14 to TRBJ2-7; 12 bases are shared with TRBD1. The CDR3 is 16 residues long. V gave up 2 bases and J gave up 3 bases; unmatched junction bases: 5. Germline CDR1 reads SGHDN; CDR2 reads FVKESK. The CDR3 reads CASSQWGTGGVYEQYF. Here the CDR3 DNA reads TGTGCCAGCAGCCAATGGGGGACAGGGGGCGTCTACGAGCAGTACTTC.

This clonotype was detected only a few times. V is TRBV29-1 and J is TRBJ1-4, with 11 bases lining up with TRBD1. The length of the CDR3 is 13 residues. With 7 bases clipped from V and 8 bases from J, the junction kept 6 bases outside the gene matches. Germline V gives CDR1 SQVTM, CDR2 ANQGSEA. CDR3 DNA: TGCAGCGCCTCGGACAGGGGGCGCGAAAAACTGTTTTTT. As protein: CSASDRGREKLFF.

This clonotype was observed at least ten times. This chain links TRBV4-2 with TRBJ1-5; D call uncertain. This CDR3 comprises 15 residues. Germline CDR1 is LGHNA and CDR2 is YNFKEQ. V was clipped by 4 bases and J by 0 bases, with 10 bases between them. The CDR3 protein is CASSPRRDSNQPQHF. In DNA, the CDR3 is TGTGCCAGCAGCCCCCGGAGGGATAGCAATCAGCCCCAGCATTTT.

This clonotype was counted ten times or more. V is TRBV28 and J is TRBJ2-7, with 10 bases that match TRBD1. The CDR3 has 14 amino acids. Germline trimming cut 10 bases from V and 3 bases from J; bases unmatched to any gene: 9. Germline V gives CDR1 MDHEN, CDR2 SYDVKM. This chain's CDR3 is CATSGQGVNYEQYF. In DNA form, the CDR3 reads TGTGCCACCTCCGGACAGGGGGTGAACTACGAGCAGTACTTC.

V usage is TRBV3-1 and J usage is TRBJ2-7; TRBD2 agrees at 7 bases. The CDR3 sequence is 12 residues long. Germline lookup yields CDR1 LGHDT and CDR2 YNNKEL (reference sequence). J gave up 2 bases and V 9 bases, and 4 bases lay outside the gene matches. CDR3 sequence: CARGEGPYEQYF. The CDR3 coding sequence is TGTGCCAGGGGGGAGGGTCCCTACGAGCAGTACTTC.

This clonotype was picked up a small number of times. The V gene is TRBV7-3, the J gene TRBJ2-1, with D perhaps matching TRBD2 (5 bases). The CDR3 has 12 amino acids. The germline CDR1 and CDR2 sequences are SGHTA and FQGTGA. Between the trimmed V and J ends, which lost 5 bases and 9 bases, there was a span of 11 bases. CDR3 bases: TGTGCCAGCAGCCAGCGGTTCGGTGAGCAGTTCTTC. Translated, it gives CASSQRFGEQFF.

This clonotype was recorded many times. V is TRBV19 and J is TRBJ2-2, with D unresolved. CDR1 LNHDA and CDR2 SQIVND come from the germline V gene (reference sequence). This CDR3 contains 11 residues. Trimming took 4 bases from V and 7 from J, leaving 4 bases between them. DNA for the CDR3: TGTGCCAGTAGTAGGGGCGGGGAGCTGTTTTTT. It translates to CASSRGGELFF.

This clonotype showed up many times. CDR3 sequence reads: CASSQDTPSYNEQFF. In DNA form, the CDR3 reads TGCGCCAGCAGCCAGGATACCCCGTCCTACAATGAGCAGTTCTTC. J is TRBJ2-1 and V is TRBV4-3; D remains ambiguous. This CDR3 comprises 15 residues. Trimming removed 3 bases at V and 1 base at J, with 10 bases between. Germline loops: CDR1 LGHNA, CDR2 YSLEER.

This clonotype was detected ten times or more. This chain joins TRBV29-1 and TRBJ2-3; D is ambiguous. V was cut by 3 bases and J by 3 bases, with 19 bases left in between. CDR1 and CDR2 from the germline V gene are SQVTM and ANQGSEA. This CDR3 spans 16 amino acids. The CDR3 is CSVDASTFDSTDTQYF. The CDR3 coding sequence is TGCAGCGTTGACGCGTCGACCTTTGACTCGACAGATACGCAGTATTTT.

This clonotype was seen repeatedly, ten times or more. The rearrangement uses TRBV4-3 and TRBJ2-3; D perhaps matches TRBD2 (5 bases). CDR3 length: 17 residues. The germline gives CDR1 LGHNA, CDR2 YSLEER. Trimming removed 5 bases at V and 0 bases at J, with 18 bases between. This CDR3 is CASSSRPTITSTDTQYF. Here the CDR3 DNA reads TGCGCCAGCAGCTCTCGACCGACTATAACTAGCACAGATACGCAGTATTTT.

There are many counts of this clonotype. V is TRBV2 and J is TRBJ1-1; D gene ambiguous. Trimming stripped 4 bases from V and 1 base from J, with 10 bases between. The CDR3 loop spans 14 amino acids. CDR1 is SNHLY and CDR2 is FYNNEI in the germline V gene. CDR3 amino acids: CASSVGGSNTEAFF. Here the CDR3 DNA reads TGTGCCAGCAGTGTGGGCGGTTCGAACACTGAAGCTTTCTTT.

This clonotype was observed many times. The CDR3 here is CASSSRTPSKQYF. The CDR3 DNA reads as TGTGCCAGCAGTTCCCGAACGCCATCGAAGCAGTACTTC. This chain joins TRBV11-2 and TRBJ2-7; D gene unclear. Germline CDR1 reads SGHAT; CDR2 reads FQNNGV. The length of the CDR3 is 13 residues. V was shortened by 6 bases and J by 8 bases, with 17 bases between the two germline ends.

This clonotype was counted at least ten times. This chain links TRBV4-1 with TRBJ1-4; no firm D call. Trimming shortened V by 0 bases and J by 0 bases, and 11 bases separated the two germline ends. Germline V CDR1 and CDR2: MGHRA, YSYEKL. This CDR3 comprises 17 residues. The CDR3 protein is CASSQDPLDATNEKLFF. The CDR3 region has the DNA TGCGCCAGCAGCCAAGATCCCCTGGACGCAACTAATGAAAAACTGTTTTTT.

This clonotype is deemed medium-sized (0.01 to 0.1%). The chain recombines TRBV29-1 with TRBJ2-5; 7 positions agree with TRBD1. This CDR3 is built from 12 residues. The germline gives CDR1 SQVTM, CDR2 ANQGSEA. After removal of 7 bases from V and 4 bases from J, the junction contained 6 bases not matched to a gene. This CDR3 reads CSATGAPETQYF. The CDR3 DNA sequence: TGCAGCGCTACAGGGGCCCCAGAGACCCAGTACTTC.